Listed below are T cell receptor beta chains from one sample, sequenced in a study of post-analysis software for immune sequencing data. TCRdb recomputed calls from the PCR reads with MiXCR, one row per CDR3 protein. The sample contains around 770,000 distinct CDR3 sequences, about 45% of which appear only once. The specimen was blood. The source is a girl aged 5-17 years with multiple sclerosis. The CDR3 runs from the conserved cysteine through the conserved F or W. The D gene is left open where the match is weak. Clone size appears in some rows only: once, few, many, or a class for an expanded clone.

V	size	D	J	CDR3	DNA
TRBV12-3/TRBV12-4	few	TRBD2	TRBJ2-5	CASSPLSGIHETQYF	TGTGCCAGCAGTCCCCTTAGCGGGATCCACGAGACCCAGTACTTC
TRBV4-3	.	.	TRBJ1-2	CASSQLTGTRGYTF	TGCGCCAGCAGCCAATTAACAGGGACGCGAGGCTACACCTTC
TRBV29-1	.	TRBD2	TRBJ2-7	CSVVWTGGYEQYF	TGCAGCGTTGTTTGGACGGGGGGATACGAGCAGTACTTC
TRBV28	few	TRBD2	TRBJ2-1	CASTTGTSPMNEQFF	TGTGCCAGCACGACCGGGACTAGTCCAATGAATGAGCAGTTCTTC
TRBV20-1	few	.	TRBJ2-3	CSARDWLPTDTQYF	TGCAGTGCTAGAGATTGGCTACCCACAGATACGCAGTATTTT
TRBV7-3	.	.	TRBJ2-5	CASSPVGRQETQYF	TGTGCCAGCAGCCCGGTCGGCAGACAAGAGACCCAGTACTTC
TRBV12-3/TRBV12-4	.	.	TRBJ2-2	CASGTFAEPFF	TGTGCCAGCGGCACGTTTGCGGAGCCGTTTTTT
TRBV4-1	few	.	TRBJ2-1	CASSPTRPPFTNPRSYNEQFF	TGCGCCAGCAGCCCGACCCGACCACCCTTTACTAATCCCCGCTCCTACAATGAGCAGTTCTTC
TRBV28	few	.	TRBJ2-7	CASSSPGVGEDEQYF	TGTGCCAGCAGTTCCCCAGGCGTGGGAGAGGACGAGCAGTACTTC
TRBV10-3	few	.	TRBJ1-2	CAISDRDFNYGYTF	TGTGCCATCAGTGACAGGGATTTTAACTATGGCTACACCTTC
TRBV20-1	once	TRBD2	TRBJ2-7	CSARDRDWRESYEQYF	TGCAGTGCTAGAGATCGGGATTGGCGGGAGTCCTACGAGCAGTACTTC
TRBV6-6	.	TRBD2	TRBJ2-2	CASSYGASGQNTGELFF	TGTGCCAGCAGTTACGGAGCTAGCGGGCAGAACACCGGGGAGCTGTTTTTT
TRBV4-3	.	TRBD1	TRBJ1-6	CASSRDRGSPLHF	TGCGCCAGCAGCCGAGACAGGGGTTCACCCCTCCACTTT